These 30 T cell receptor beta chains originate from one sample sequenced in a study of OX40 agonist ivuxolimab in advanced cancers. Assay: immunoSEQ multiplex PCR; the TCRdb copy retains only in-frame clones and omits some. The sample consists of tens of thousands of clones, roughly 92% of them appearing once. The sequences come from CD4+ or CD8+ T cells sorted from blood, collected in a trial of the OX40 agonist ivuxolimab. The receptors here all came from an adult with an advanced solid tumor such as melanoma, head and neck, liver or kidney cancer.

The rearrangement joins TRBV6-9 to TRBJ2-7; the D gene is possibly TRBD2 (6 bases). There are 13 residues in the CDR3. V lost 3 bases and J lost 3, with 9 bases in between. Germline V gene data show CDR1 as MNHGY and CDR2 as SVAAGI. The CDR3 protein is CASSYGGNYEQYF. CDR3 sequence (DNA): TGTGCCAGCAGTTACGGGGGAAACTACGAGCAGTACTTC.

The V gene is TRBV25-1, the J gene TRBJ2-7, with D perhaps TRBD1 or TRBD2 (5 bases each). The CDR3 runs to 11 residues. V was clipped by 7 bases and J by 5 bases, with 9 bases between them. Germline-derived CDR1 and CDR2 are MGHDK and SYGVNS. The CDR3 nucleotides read TGTGCCAGCAAGAGGGGCGACGAGCAGTACTTC. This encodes CASKRGDEQYF.

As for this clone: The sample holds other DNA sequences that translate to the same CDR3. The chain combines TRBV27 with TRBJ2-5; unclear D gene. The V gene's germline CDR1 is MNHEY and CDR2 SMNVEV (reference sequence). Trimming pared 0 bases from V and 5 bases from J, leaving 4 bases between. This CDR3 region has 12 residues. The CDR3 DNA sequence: TGTGCCAGCAGTTTATCGGGGGAGACCCAGTACTTC. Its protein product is CASSLSGETQYF.

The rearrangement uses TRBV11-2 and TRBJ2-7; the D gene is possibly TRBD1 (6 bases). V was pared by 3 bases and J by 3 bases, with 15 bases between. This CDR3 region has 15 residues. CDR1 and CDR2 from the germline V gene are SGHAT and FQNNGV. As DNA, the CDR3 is TGTGCCAGCAGCTTTCCGGGACAAGGACTCTACGAGCAGTACTTC. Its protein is CASSFPGQGLYEQYF.

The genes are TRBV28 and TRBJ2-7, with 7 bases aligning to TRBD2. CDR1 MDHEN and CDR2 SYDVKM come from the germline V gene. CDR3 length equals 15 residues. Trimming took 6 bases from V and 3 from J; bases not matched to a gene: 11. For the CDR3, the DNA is TGTGCCAGCAGGGTCCTGGCGGGGGAAAACTACGAGCAGTACTTC. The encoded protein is CASRVLAGENYEQYF.

The CDR3 nucleotides are TGTGCCAGAAGCTTAATAAGGCTGAGCCCGGGGGGTGTCTCCTTAGTGCAGTTCTTC. Translation: CARSLIRLSPGGVSLVQFF. This sequence joins TRBV5-3 and TRBJ2-1; 7 bases are shared with TRBD2. TRBV5-3 carries the ORF label, with uncertain function. This CDR3 contains 19 residues. The V and J ends lost 2 bases and 12 bases, in that order; junction bases with no gene match: 26.

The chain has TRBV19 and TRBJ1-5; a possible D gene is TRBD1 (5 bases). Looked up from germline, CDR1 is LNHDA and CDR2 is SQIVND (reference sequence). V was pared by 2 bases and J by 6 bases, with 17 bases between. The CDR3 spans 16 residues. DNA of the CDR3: TGTGCCAGTAGTATAATGCCCGACAGCGGGCCTCAGCCCCAGCATTTT. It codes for CASSIMPDSGPQPQHF.

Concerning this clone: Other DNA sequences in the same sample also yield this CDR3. The CDR3 nucleotides are TGTGCCAGTAGTATTGGCAGGGGGAACACTGAAGCTTTCTTT. This encodes CASSIGRGNTEAFF. The chain links TRBV19 to TRBJ1-1; D may be TRBD1 (6 bases). The V gene's germline CDR1 is LNHDA and CDR2 SQIVND (reference sequence). The CDR3 extends over 14 amino acids. V was shortened by 3 bases and J by 1 base, with 9 bases between the two germline ends.

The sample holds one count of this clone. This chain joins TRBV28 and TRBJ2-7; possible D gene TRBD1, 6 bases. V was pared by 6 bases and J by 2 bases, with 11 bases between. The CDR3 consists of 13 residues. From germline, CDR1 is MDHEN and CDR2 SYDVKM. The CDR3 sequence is CASRSDSPYEQYF. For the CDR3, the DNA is TGTGCCAGCAGATCGGACAGTCCCTACGAGCAGTACTTC.

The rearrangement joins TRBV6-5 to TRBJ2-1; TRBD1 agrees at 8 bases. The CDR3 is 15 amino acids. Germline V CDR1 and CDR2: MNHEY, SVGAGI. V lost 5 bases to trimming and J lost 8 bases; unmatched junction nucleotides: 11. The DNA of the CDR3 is TGTGCCAGCAGTCCCACTTCAGGGGGCTTCCATGAGCAGTTCTTC. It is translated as CASSPTSGGFHEQFF.

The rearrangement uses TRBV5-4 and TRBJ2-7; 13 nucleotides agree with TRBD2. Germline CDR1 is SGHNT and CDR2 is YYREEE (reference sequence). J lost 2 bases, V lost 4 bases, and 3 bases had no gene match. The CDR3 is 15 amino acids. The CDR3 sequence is CASSTGLAGAYEQYF. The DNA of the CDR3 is TGTGCCAGCAGCACTGGACTAGCGGGGGCCTACGAGCAGTACTTC.

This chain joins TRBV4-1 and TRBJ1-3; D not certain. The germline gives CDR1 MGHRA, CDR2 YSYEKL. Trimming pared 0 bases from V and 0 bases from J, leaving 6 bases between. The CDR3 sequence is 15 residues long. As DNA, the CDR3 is TGCGCCAGCAGCCAAGATTTAAGCTCTGGAAACACCATATATTTT. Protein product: CASSQDLSSGNTIYF.

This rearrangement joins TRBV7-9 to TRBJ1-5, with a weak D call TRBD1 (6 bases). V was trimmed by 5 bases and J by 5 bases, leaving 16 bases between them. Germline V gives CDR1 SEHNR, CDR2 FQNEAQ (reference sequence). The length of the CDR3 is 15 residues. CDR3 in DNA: TGTGCCAGCAGCCCCGGACAGCCGGGATATCAGCCCCAGCATTTT. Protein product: CASSPGQPGYQPQHF.

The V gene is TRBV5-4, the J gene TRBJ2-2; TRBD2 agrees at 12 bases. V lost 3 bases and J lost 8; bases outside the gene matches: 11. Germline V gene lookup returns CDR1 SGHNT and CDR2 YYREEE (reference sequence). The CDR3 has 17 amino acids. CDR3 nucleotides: TGTGCCAGCAGCTCAGGACTAGCGGGGATTTCAAGGGGGGAGCTGTTTTTT. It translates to CASSSGLAGISRGELFF.

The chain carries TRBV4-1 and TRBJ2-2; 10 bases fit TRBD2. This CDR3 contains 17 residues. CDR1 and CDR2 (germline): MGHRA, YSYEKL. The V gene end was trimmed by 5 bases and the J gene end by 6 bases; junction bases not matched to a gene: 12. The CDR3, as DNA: TGCGCCAGCAGCGTACGGGCAAGCGGGGGGGTGTCCGGGGAGCTGTTTTTT. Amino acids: CASSVRASGGVSGELFF.

In DNA form, the CDR3 reads TGTGCCAGTAGTATTGAACTAGTTATCTACAATGAGCAGTTCTTC. Translating it yields CASSIELVIYNEQFF. The chain couples TRBV19 to TRBJ2-1, with a possible D match to TRBD2 (5 bases). The CDR3 runs to 15 residues. The ends were cut back, 3 bases at V and 3 bases at J, with 12 bases in the middle. Germline loops: CDR1 LNHDA, CDR2 SQIVND (reference sequence).

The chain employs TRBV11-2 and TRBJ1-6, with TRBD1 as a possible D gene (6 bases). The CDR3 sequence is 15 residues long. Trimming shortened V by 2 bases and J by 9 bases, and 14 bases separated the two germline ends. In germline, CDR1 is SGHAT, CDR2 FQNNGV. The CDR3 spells CASSLRWGRGSPLHF. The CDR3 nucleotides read TGTGCCAGCAGCTTACGGTGGGGCAGGGGTTCACCCCTCCACTTT.

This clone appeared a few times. The CDR3 coding sequence is TGTGCCAGCAGTTCGGACGGGTACGAGCAGTACTTC. As protein: CASSSDGYEQYF. This chain links TRBV7-9 with TRBJ2-7; D is ambiguous. The CDR3 runs 12 residues. CDR1 and CDR2 from the germline V gene are SEHNR and FQNEAQ (reference sequence). Trimming cost V 6 bases and J 4 bases, with 10 bases left between them.

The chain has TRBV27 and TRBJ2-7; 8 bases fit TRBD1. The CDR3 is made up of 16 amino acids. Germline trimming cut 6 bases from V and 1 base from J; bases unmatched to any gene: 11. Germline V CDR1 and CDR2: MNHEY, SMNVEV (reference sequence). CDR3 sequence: CASSPGQGDFSYEQYF. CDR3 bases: TGTGCCAGCAGCCCTGGACAGGGAGATTTTTCCTACGAGCAGTACTTC.

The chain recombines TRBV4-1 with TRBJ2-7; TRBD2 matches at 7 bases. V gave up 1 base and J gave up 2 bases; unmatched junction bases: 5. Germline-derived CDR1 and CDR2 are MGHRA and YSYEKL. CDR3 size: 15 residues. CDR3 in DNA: TGCGCCAGCAGCCAAGTTTCGGGGGGAACCTACGAGCAGTACTTC. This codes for CASSQVSGGTYEQYF.

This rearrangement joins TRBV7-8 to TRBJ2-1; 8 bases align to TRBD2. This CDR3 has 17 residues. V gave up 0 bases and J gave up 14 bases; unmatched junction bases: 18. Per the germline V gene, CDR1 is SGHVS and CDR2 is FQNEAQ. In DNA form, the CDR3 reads TGTGCCAGCAGCTTAGCGACGGGACTAGTCTTCGCTTCTGGCGAGTTCTTC. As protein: CASSLATGLVFASGEFF.

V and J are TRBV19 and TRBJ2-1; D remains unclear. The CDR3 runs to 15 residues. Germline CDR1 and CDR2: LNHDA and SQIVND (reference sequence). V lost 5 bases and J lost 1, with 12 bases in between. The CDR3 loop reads CASSPTQRSYNEQFF. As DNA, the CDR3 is TGTGCCAGTAGTCCCACCCAGAGGTCCTACAATGAGCAGTTCTTC. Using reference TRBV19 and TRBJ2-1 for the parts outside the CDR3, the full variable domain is DGGITQSPKYLFRKEGQNVTLSCEQNLNHDAMYWYRQDPGQGLRLIYYSQIVNDFQKGDIAEGYSVSREKKESFPLTVTSAQKNPTAFYLCASSPTQRSYNEQFFGPGTRLTVL.

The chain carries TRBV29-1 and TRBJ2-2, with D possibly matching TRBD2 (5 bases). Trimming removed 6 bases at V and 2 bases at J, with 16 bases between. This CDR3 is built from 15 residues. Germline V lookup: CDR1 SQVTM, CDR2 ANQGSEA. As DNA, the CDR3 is TGCAGCGTCGGGAATAGGACCTTAAACACCGGGGAGCTGTTTTTT. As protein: CSVGNRTLNTGELFF.

The CDR3 sequence is CASSSRGRTGGYEQYF. In DNA form, the CDR3 reads TGTGCCAGCAGCTCCCGGGGGCGGACAGGGGGCTACGAGCAGTACTTC. The chain uses TRBV7-6 and TRBJ2-7; TRBD1 matches at 10 bases. From germline, CDR1 is SGHVS and CDR2 FNYEAQ. The CDR3 covers 16 residues. The V gene end was trimmed by 4 bases and the J gene end by 3 bases; junction bases not matched to a gene: 9.

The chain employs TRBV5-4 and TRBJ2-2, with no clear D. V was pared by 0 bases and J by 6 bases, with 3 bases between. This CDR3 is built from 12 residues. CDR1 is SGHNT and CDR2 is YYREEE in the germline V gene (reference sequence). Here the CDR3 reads CASSLVSGELFF. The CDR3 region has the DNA TGTGCCAGCAGCTTGGTTTCCGGGGAGCTGTTTTTT.

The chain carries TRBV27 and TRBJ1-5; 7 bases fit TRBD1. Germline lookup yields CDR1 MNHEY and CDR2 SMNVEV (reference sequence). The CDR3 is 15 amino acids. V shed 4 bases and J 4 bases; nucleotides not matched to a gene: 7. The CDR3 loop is CASSSTGQDNQPQHF. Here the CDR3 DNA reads TGTGCCAGCAGTTCTACCGGACAGGATAATCAGCCCCAGCATTTT.

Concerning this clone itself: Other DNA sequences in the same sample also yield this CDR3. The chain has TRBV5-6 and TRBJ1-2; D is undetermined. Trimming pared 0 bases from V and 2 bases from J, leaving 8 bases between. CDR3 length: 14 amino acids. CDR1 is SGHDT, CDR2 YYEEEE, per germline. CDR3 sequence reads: CASSLGTANYGYTF. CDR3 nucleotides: TGTGCCAGCAGCTTGGGTACAGCCAACTATGGCTACACCTTC. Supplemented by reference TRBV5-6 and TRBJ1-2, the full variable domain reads DAGVTQSPTHLIKTRGQQVTLRCSPKSGHDTVSWYQQALGQGPQFIFQYYEEEERQRGNFPDRFSGHQFPNYSSELNVNALLLGDSALYLCASSLGTANYGYTFGSGTRLTVV.

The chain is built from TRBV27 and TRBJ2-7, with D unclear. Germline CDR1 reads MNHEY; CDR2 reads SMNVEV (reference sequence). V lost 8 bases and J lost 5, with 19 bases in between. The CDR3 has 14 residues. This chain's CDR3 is CASSTGSVFDEQYF. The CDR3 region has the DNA TGTGCCAGCTCAACGGGCAGCGTATTCGACGAGCAGTACTTC.

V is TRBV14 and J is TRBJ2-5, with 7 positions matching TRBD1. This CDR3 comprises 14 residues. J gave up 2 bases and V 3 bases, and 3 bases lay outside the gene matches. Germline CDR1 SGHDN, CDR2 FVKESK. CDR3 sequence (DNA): TGTGCCAGCAGCCACTTGACAGGGCAAGAGACCCAGTACTTC. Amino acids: CASSHLTGQETQYF. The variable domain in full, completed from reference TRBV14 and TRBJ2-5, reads EAGVTQFPSHSVIEKGQTVTLRCDPISGHDNLYWYRRVMGKEIKFLLHFVKESKQDESGMPNNRFLAERTGGTYSTLKVQPAELEDSGVYFCASSHLTGQETQYFGPGTRLLVL.

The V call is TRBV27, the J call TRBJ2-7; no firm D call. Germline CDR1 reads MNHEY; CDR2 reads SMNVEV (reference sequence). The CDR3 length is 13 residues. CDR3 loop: CGSAVSFSYEQYF. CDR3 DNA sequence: TGTGGGAGCGCGGTGTCTTTCTCCTACGAGCAGTACTTC.